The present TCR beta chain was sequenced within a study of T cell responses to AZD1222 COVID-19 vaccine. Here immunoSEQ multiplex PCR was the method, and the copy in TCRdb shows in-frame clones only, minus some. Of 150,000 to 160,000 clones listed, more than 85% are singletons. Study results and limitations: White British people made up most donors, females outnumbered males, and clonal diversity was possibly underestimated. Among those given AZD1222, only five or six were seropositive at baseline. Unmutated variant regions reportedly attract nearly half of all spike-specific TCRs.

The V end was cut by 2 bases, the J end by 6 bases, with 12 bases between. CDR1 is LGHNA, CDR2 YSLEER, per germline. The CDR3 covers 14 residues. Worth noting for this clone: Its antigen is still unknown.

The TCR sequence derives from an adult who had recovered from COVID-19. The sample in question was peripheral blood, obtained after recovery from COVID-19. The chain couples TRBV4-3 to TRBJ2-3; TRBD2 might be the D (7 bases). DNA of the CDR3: TGCGCCAGCAGCCAAAAGAGGGGGGGGGATACGCAGTATTTT. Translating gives CASSQKRGGDTQYF.